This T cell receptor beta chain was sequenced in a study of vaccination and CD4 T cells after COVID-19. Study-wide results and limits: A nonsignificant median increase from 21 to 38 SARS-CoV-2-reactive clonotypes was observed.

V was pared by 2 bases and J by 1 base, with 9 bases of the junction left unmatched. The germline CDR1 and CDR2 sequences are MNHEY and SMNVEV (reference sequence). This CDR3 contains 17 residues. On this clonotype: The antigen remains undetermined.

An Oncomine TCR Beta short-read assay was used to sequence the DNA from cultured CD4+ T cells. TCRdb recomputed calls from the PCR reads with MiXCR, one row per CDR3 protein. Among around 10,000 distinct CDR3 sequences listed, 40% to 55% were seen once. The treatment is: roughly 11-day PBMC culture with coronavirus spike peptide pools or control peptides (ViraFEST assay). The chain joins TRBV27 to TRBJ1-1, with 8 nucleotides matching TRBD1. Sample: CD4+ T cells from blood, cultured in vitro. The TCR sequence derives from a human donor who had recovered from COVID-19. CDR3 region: CASSLAGGSARNTEAFF. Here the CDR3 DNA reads TGTGCCAGCAGTTTAGCAGGGGGCTCTGCTCGGAACACTGAAGCTTTCTTT.